The clone carrying this T cell receptor beta chain was recorded only once. This record comes from a study of blood T cell repertoires in COVID-19. At the level of the study: Acute-phase and convalescent COVID-19 samples originated in the United States, Italy and Spain. T cells, B-cell-depleted T cells, or PBMCs supplied cDNA or gDNA.

The germline CDR1 and CDR2 sequences are WSHSY and SAAADI. The CDR3 has 13 residues. V lost 5 bases and J 2 bases, leaving 9 bases between the germline ends. In the study's own analysis: Reference gene primer amplification yielded estimated nucleated cell counts. Sequencing was performed with immunoSEQ multiplex PCR; in TCRdb, only in-frame clones are kept and a portion is missing. From that table come the V and J calls and clone size; the DNA was used to work out D and trimming. The sample contains under 350,000 clones, 75% to 95% of which appear only once. This chain joins TRBV10-2 and TRBJ1-1; no reliable D call. The sample was peripheral blood. This sequence was found in a young woman with COVID-19, enrolled during active disease. CDR3 sequence (DNA): TGCGCCAGCAGTCTGAGTTCCAACACTGAAGCTTTCTTT. Its translation: CASSLSSNTEAFF.